This is a list of T cell receptor beta chains from one sample in a study of blood T cell repertoires in COVID-19. The protocol was immunoSEQ multiplex PCR, while the TCRdb copy is restricted to in-frame clones and leaves out a portion. The table records hundreds of thousands of clones, just under 90% of them present only once. Sequenced sample: peripheral blood. These receptors all come from a woman aged 18-35 years with acute or convalescent COVID-19. Both conserved end residues are trimmed from each CDR3. Size is stated for part of the rows, as once, few or many counts, or as a class when the clone is expanded.

cdr3_aa j_call clone_size v_call
AIRDDSSGNTIY TRBJ1-3 - TRBV10-3
ASSQRQGAQNEKLF TRBJ1-4 - TRBV3-1/TRBV3-2
ASSFLGQDNSPLH TRBJ1-6 - TRBV7-8
SVGGKGGPGAGYDYGYT TRBJ1-2 - TRBV29-1
ASSHLTGGNTEAF TRBJ1-1 - TRBV2
ASSLLPAGQGNEQY TRBJ2-7 once TRBV5-1
ASRHHSWTGPKLMNSPLH TRBJ1-6 few TRBV10-1
ASSPTGGGETQY TRBJ2-5 - TRBV19
ASSPYRDHGYT TRBJ1-2 - TRBV12-3/TRBV12-4
ASSFLAGLSSGANVLT TRBJ2-6 - TRBV5-1
ASSQGLGPGELF TRBJ2-2 - TRBV4-3
ASSQSTLLLQY TRBJ2-7 - TRBV7-2
ASSFPGRTEAF TRBJ1-1 - TRBV5-1
ASSLGPWGSTDTQY TRBJ2-3 - TRBV27
ASSLDRTYGYT TRBJ1-2 - TRBV5-6
ASTQASYEQY TRBJ2-7 - TRBV10-2
ASSPGQPARPQH TRBJ1-5 - TRBV6-5
ASSEVQGSANEKLF TRBJ1-4 - TRBV6-1
ASSLDDSVYT TRBJ1-2 - TRBV12-3/TRBV12-4
ASSPLDRGKGGYGYT TRBJ1-2 - TRBV18
ASSVGGGTGATGELF TRBJ2-2 - TRBV9
ASSRDRPFAEKLF TRBJ1-4 - TRBV6-5
ASSFPRSYEQY TRBJ2-7 - TRBV5-1
ASRADRGYGYT TRBJ1-2 - TRBV2
ASSTRQDGGPPLH TRBJ1-6 - TRBV27
ASSLTGGGANVLT TRBJ2-6 - TRBV28
ASSLTSGVSYEQY TRBJ2-7 - TRBV5-1
ASRGQGAYEQY TRBJ2-7 - TRBV4-1
ASSPRGQGGEKLF TRBJ1-4 - TRBV18
ASSPGLAGLNEQF TRBJ2-1 - TRBV11-2
ASSQDTFWERGTYNEQF TRBJ2-1 - TRBV4-3
ASSSLTPNTEAF TRBJ1-1 - TRBV5-5